The clone carrying this TCR beta chain was recorded at least ten times. The antigen remains unidentified. The CDR3 loop spans 14 amino acids. With V trimmed by 0 bases and J by 5 bases, 5 bases remained unmatched. CDR1 and CDR2 from the germline V gene are SGHRS and YFSETQ. The team produced cDNA through 5'RACE using 10-nucleotide random UMIs. MiXCR was run by TCRdb on the 5' RACE reads, yielding one entry per CDR3 protein. The table shows approximately 84,000 distinct CDR3 sequences, with around 4.5% occurring only once. This sample stems from a study of neurological immune-mediated disorders. Specified time point: longitudinal time-point 3. Study-level points and caveats: The study found no CDR3 amino acid sequences shared by expanded clones across subjects, suggesting private repertoires in all groups. There was no association between the multiple sclerosis repertoire cluster and any clinical or MRI feature.

Sequenced material: PBMCs. The V call is TRBV5-1, the J call TRBJ2-7, with 7 bases matching TRBD1. This TCR was sampled from a woman aged 60-70 years with multiple sclerosis. In DNA form, the CDR3 reads TGCGCCAGCAGCTTGGCCTGGGGGACAGACGAGCAGTACTTC. Protein product: CASSLAWGTDEQYF. The variable domain in full, completed from reference TRBV5-1 and TRBJ2-7, reads KAGVTQTPRYLIKTRGQQVTLSCSPISGHRSVSWYQQTPGQGLQFLFEYFSETQRNKGNFPGRFSGRQFSNSRSEMNVSTLELGDSALYLCASSLAWGTDEQYFGPGTRLTVT.